The sequence of this TCR beta chain was determined in a study of blood T cells in healthy people across ages (dated by TCRdb to the mid-2010s). Broadly, across the study: In model experiments, template switching captured roughly one uniquely barcoded TCR beta cDNA molecule for every two T cells. Age-related changes in TCR beta repertoire diversity were measured in the study by deep sequencing normalized with unique cDNA molecular identifiers. The donors were divided into four age groups: young (average approximately 17 years), middle-aged (over 35), aged (about 60) and long-lived (roughly 82). To avoid experimental bias, donors of different ages were distributed randomly across sequencing lanes. For two donors (one aged 18 to 30 and one aged 80 or older), the study analyzed two additional independent replicas of 1 million unique cDNA reads from the same blood draw.

The donors were roughly 40 Caucasian individuals from Russia, aged roughly 6 to 100 years, who were systemically healthy. Each donor gave ten milliliters of peripheral blood, collected into EDTA-treated Vacutainer tubes. Ficoll-Paque density-gradient centrifugation was used to isolate PBMCs, with at least 7 million per sample. Total RNA was extracted from PBMCs with Trizol reagent, with at least 5.5 micrograms obtained per sample. The percentages of naive CD45RAhigh/CD27high T cells were determined by flow cytometry on a PBMC aliquot from every donor. Here is what the overall study found, with its caveats: Observed TCR beta diversity per million T cells fell roughly linearly with age, and a significant reduction was already apparent by age roughly 40. Compared with the aged group, more naive CD4+ T cells, fewer expanded clones and increased TCR diversity were shown by the long-lived group, suggesting age selection. Total diversity estimates from one million sequenced T cells were considered lower bounds and underestimates. Because donor CMV infection status was unknown, age-related changes in expanded clonotypes were potentially confounded. A strong correlation was found between observed TCR beta diversity and the percentage of naive T cells measured by flow cytometry. Conclusive comparison of naive and antigen-experienced compartments was prevented by the profiling of bulk unsorted PBMCs.

On this clonotype itself: Its antigen remains unidentified. The record has no base qualities; no much larger clone is one base away.

From the cysteine through the phenylalanine, the CDR3 covers 14 amino acids. Only the CDR3 part of the read is kept: 42 bases, read in frame from the first base. Trimming removed 6 bases from V and 3 bases from J, leaving 12 bases between the germline ends. For CDR1 and CDR2, the germline V gene lists SNHLY and FYNNEI. Library creation used 5' RACE. Sequencing was carried out with an Illumina HiSeq 2500. A second PCR of roughly 6 to 12 cycles was run with a J-beta primer mix and a sample-barcoded 5' primer. A template-switch 5' adaptor carrying 12 random nucleotides introduced a unique molecular identifier onto each TCR beta cDNA molecule. Each sample yielded at least 3 million CDR3-containing paired-end reads. The Mint cDNA synthesis kit, primed by a TRBC-specific oligonucleotide, was used to synthesize first-strand cDNA from all RNA. After uracil-DNA glycosylase treatment, a first 18-cycle PCR used universal primers M1SS and BC2_uni_R on all cDNA. Per the authors' processing: Normalization of each sample was performed by random selection of 1 million high-quality reads, each carrying a distinct molecular identifier. Instead of being binned into consensus sequences, reads that shared molecular identifiers were thrown out. MiTCR, run with a Q25 quality threshold and the strictest error-elimination algorithm, handled CDR3 identification, clonotype clustering and error correction. A nonparametric unseen species model using Euler transformation provided a lower-bound estimate of total TCR beta diversity. Through fastp at Q25 and MiXCR, TCRdb rebuilt clones from the public reads, retaining in-frame beta chains. One record per CDR3 amino acid sequence lists the most common genes and DNA. The V and J calls shown here were made by TCRdb, not taken from the authors' results. The sample table lists roughly 930,000 distinct CDR3 sequences, around 46% of them with a count of one. The ten most abundant clones make up under 15% of the sample.

Sequenced sample: blood. Recombination joined TRBV2 with TRBJ2-1; the D region possibly corresponds to TRBD2 (5 bases align). This sequence was found in a man aged 25-45 years in good health. The encoded CDR3 is CASRVATSYNEQFF. The DNA is as follows: TGTGCCAGCAGGGTCGCCACTAGCTACAATGAGCAGTTCTTC.